Presented here are 21 T cell receptor beta chains from one specimen sequenced in a study of blood T cell repertoires in COVID-19. The assay was immunoSEQ multiplex PCR, and TCRdb's table has in-frame clones only and misses some. The data hold around 230,000 clones, with over 70% observed a single time. The sample taken for sequencing was peripheral blood. The receptors here all came from a woman of 80 years or more with acute or convalescent COVID-19.

V usage is TRBV6-1 and J usage is TRBJ1-5; possible D gene TRBD1, 5 bases. V was clipped by 4 bases and J by 4 bases, with 20 bases between them. The CDR3 is 17 amino acids. The V gene's germline CDR1 is MNHNS and CDR2 SASEGT. The CDR3 DNA reads as TGTGCCAGCAGTGGCCATGGGGCGGGGTATAGAAATCAGCCCCAGCATTTT. It encodes CASSGHGAGYRNQPQHF.

The genes are TRBV7-8 and TRBJ2-1; D call uncertain. CDR3 length: 16 residues. V shed 6 bases and J shed 2 bases, with 17 bases lying between them. Germline V CDR1 and CDR2: SGHVS, FQNEAQ. This CDR3 reads CASSILLNSAYNEQFF. The CDR3 DNA reads TGTGCCAGCAGTATTCTCCTTAATTCGGCCTACAATGAGCAGTTCTTC.

The CDR3 region is CASSVGTGRLRNSPLHF. CDR3 DNA sequence: TGTGCCAGCAGTGTTGGGACAGGGAGGCTTCGTAATTCACCCCTCCACTTT. The chain has TRBV6-1 and TRBJ1-6; 9 bases agree with TRBD1. Germline V gives CDR1 MNHNS, CDR2 SASEGT. Trimming cost V 4 bases and J 6 bases; bases outside gene matches: 10. The CDR3 sequence is 17 residues long.

V usage is TRBV6-6 and J usage is TRBJ2-7; the match to TRBD1 covers 7 bases. Losses at the gene ends were 0 bases for V and 8 bases for J; bases not matched to a gene: 4. CDR3 size: 13 residues. CDR1 MNHNY and CDR2 SVGAGI come from the germline V gene (reference sequence). The CDR3 spells CASSYSAGGQQYF. Written as DNA, the CDR3 is TGTGCCAGCAGTTACTCGGCAGGGGGTCAGCAGTACTTC.

This clone was detected a few times. The chain carries TRBV12-3 or TRBV12-4 and TRBJ2-7; D is undetermined. Trimming shortened V by 3 bases and J by 4 bases, and 7 bases separated the two germline ends. CDR3 size: 12 residues. The CDR3 DNA reads as TGTGCCAGCAGTTTCGGAGAATACGAGCAGTACTTC. Amino acid sequence: CASSFGEYEQYF.

DNA for the CDR3: TGCGCCAGCAGCCAAGGACAGGGGACTGGAAACACCATATATTTT. Its translation: CASSQGQGTGNTIYF. This rearrangement joins TRBV4-1 to TRBJ1-3, with 8 bases that match TRBD1. The V gene's germline CDR1 is MGHRA and CDR2 YSYEKL. Losses at the gene ends were 1 base for V and 2 bases for J; bases not matched to a gene: 1. The CDR3 contains 15 residues.

The chain employs TRBV6-5 and TRBJ1-5; D is perhaps TRBD1 (6 bases). Germline V CDR1 and CDR2: MNHEY, SVGAGI. The CDR3 is 14 residues long. With 8 bases removed from V and 1 base from J, the gap between germline ends came to 12 bases. CDR3 coding DNA: TGTGCCAGCCGGGACACCCACAGCAATCAGCCCCAGCATTTT. Its translation is CASRDTHSNQPQHF.

This chain links TRBV3-1 (or the pseudogene TRBV3-2) with TRBJ2-7; possible D gene TRBD2, 6 bases. The CDR3 contains 15 residues. Trimming shortened V by 2 bases and J by 1 base, and 12 bases separated the two germline ends. Germline V gene sequence: CDR1 LGHDT, CDR2 YNNKEL (reference sequence). CDR3 residues: CASSQSGRGSYEQYF. The CDR3 DNA is TGTGCCAGCAGCCAATCCGGGAGAGGTTCCTACGAGCAGTACTTC.

The CDR3 DNA reads TGTGCCACCAGCAGACCCCGGACTAGCGGGGGCCGTATAAGCTCCTACAATGAGCAGTTCTTC. It encodes CATSRPRTSGGRISSYNEQFF. The gene calls are TRBV15 and TRBJ2-1, with 13 bases lining up with TRBD2. The V gene's germline CDR1 is LNHNV and CDR2 YYDKDF (reference sequence). The CDR3 sequence is 21 residues long. V shed 2 bases and J 0 bases; nucleotides not matched to a gene: 13.

J is TRBJ2-7 and V is TRBV9; D possibly corresponds to TRBD1 (5 bases). This CDR3 is built from 16 residues. The V gene's germline CDR1 is SGDLS and CDR2 YYNGEE. V was pared by 3 bases and J by 5 bases, with 21 bases between. The CDR3 region is CASSALSGRAGDEQYF. The CDR3 DNA reads TGTGCCAGCAGCGCCCTATCAGGCAGGGCCGGCGACGAGCAGTACTTC. Together with reference TRBV9 and TRBJ2-7, the CDR3 gives the full variable domain: DSGVTQTPKHLITATGQRVTLRCSPRSGDLSVYWYQQSLDQGLQFLIQYYNGEERAKGNILERFSAQQFPDLHSELNLSSLELGDSALYFCASSALSGRAGDEQYFGPGTRLTVT.

The chain combines TRBV12-3 or TRBV12-4 with TRBJ1-2, with a possible D match to TRBD1 (6 bases). The CDR3 is 13 amino acids. Trimming left V 5 bases short and J 4 bases short, with 11 bases between. This chain's CDR3 is CASSPDSRYGYTF. DNA for the CDR3: TGTGCCAGCAGTCCGGACAGCCGCTATGGCTACACCTTC.

This chain connects TRBV2 to TRBJ1-1, with a weak D call TRBD1 (5 bases). CDR3 size: 14 residues. V was shortened by 4 bases and J by 2 bases, with 11 bases between the two germline ends. CDR1 SNHLY and CDR2 FYNNEI come from the germline V gene. The DNA for the CDR3 is TGTGCCAGCAGTGGTCGACAGAGAAACACTGAAGCTTTCTTT. Translation gives CASSGRQRNTEAFF. Using reference TRBV2 and TRBJ1-1 for the parts outside the CDR3, the full variable domain is EPEVTQTPSHQVTQMGQEVILRCVPISNHLYFYWYRQILGQKVEFLVSFYNNEISEKSEIFDDQFSVERPDGSNFTLKIRSTKLEDSAMYFCASSGRQRNTEAFFGQGTRLTVV.

The chain uses TRBV18 and TRBJ2-7, with 12 bases identical to TRBD2. The V and J ends lost 6 bases and 6 bases, in that order; junction bases with no gene match: 6. CDR1 is KGHSH and CDR2 is LQKENI in the germline V gene. The CDR3 is made up of 14 amino acids. CDR3 bases: TGTGCCAGCTCCTCGGGACTAGCGGGCGGCGAGCAGTACTTC. Its translation: CASSSGLAGGEQYF.

This clone showed up just a few times. V usage is TRBV27 and J usage is TRBJ1-2, with TRBD1 matching 9 bases. Germline V CDR1 and CDR2: MNHEY, SMNVEV (reference sequence). Unmatched junction bases numbered 8, after V lost 5 bases and J lost 7 bases. The CDR3 spans 14 residues. CDR3 sequence reads: CASSTKQGARGYTF. CDR3 DNA: TGTGCCAGCAGTACTAAACAGGGGGCGCGTGGCTACACCTTC.

The rearrangement uses TRBV15 and TRBJ2-7, with unresolved D. The CDR3 contains 13 residues. Trimming took 0 bases from V and 4 from J, leaving 7 bases between them. Per germline, CDR1 LNHNV and CDR2 YYDKDF (reference sequence). The CDR3 here is CATSRDIQYEQYF. The CDR3 bases are TGTGCCACCAGCAGAGATATACAATACGAGCAGTACTTC.

This clone is a singleton in its sample. V is TRBV3-1 (or the pseudogene TRBV3-2) and J is TRBJ1-6; D is unclear. Trimming pared 0 bases from V and 9 bases from J, leaving 12 bases between. Germline V lookup: CDR1 LGHDT, CDR2 YNNKEL (reference sequence). CDR3 length equals 15 residues. The chain's CDR3 is CASSQDPRRRSPLHF. CDR3 DNA: TGTGCCAGCAGCCAAGATCCCAGGAGGCGTTCACCCCTCCACTTT.

This clone has only one observation. The rearrangement links TRBV3-1 (or the pseudogene TRBV3-2) to TRBJ2-7, with D hard to call. Looked up from germline, CDR1 is LGHDT and CDR2 is YNNKEL (reference sequence). V lost 1 base and J 5 bases, leaving 6 bases between the germline ends. The CDR3 length is 12 residues. CDR3 sequence (DNA): TGTGCCAGCAGCCAAGGGGCAAACGAGCAGTACTTC. Translating gives CASSQGANEQYF.

This clone has just a few counts. The chain combines TRBV13 with TRBJ1-1, with 7 positions matching TRBD1. In germline, CDR1 is PRHDT, CDR2 FYEKMQ (reference sequence). The V gene end was trimmed by 5 bases and the J gene end by 4 bases; junction bases not matched to a gene: 13. The CDR3 contains 16 residues. CDR3: CASSIPGQTVGTEAFF. The CDR3 DNA follows: TGTGCCAGCAGCATCCCGGGACAGACAGTCGGCACTGAAGCTTTCTTT. Full variable domain (remainder filled in from reference TRBV13 and TRBJ1-1): AAGVIQSPRHLIKEKRETATLKCYPIPRHDTVYWYQQGPGQDPQFLISFYEKMQSDKGSIPDRFSAQQFSDYHSELNMSSLELGDSALYFCASSIPGQTVGTEAFFGQGTRLTVV.

The genes are TRBV6-1 and TRBJ1-5, with TRBD1 as a possible D gene (5 bases). Germline V gene lookup returns CDR1 MNHNS and CDR2 SASEGT. This CDR3 comprises 16 residues. Trimming cost V 4 bases and J 4 bases, with 17 bases left between them. The CDR3 DNA sequence: TGTGCCAGCAGTGCATGGGGGAGGTTAGGGAATCAGCCCCAGCATTTT. Its translation: CASSAWGRLGNQPQHF.

The chain joins TRBV4-1 to TRBJ1-1; 7 bases map to TRBD1. Germline assignment: CDR1 MGHRA and CDR2 YSYEKL. There are 16 residues in the CDR3. The J segment lost 1 base and the V segment lost 4 bases, leaving 9 bases of the junction unmatched. Written as DNA, the CDR3 is TGCGCCAGCAGCCTCCAGGAGGGGGCTGCGAACACTGAAGCTTTCTTT. This codes for CASSLQEGAANTEAFF.

The chain combines TRBV30 with TRBJ1-4; D is unresolved. CDR3 length: 15 amino acids. Trimming pared 4 bases from V and 8 bases from J, leaving 20 bases between. Per germline, CDR1 GTSNPN and CDR2 SVGIG (reference sequence). The CDR3 sequence is CAWNRLSVTQEKLFF. DNA of the CDR3: TGTGCCTGGAATCGACTGTCAGTCACCCAGGAAAAACTGTTTTTT.